The clone carrying this T cell receptor (beta chain) was seen a single time. This may be a read error: a much more frequent sequence differs by one nucleotide. Under the authors' procedure: Amplified reference gene primers provided the basis for estimating nucleated cell counts. Sequenced by immunoSEQ multiplex PCR; TCRdb stores in-frame clones only, minus some. The V and J calls and clone size were taken over from that table, and D and trimming were inferred from the DNA. Counted here are 270,000 or so clones, approximately 80% occurring once; the ten biggest clones make up just under 3%. This sample is part of a study of blood T cell repertoires in COVID-19. For the study at large: Both acute and convalescent COVID-19 samples were obtained from the United States, Italy and Spain. PBMCs, B-cell-depleted T cells, or T cells provided the cDNA or gDNA that made up the material.

The germline V gene has CDR1 SNHLY and CDR2 FYNNEI. V lost 2 bases, J lost 4 bases, and 0 bases stayed unmatched. This CDR3 is built from 13 residues. This chain joins TRBV2 and TRBJ1-1, with TRBD1 matching over 8 bases. Sequenced input: peripheral blood. This receptor was identified in a woman aged 55-75 years with active or convalescent COVID-19. This CDR3 is CASSETGGTEAFF. CDR3 nucleotides: TGTGCCAGCAGTGAAACAGGGGGCACTGAAGCTTTCTTT.